Described below is a single T cell receptor (beta chain) sequence and its context. The CDR3 contains 14 residues. V gave up 0 bases and J gave up 3 bases, with 9 bases separating them. Per germline, CDR1 MNHEY and CDR2 SMNVEV (reference sequence). The source of the sample is a study of blood T cell repertoires in COVID-19. As for the study in general: In each case, the material was cDNA or gDNA derived from T cells, B-cell-depleted T cells, or PBMCs.

As originally analysed: Reference gene primer amplification in the assay estimated nucleated cell counts. Produced via immunoSEQ multiplex PCR; TCRdb's table is partial and in-frame only. That table furnishes V, J and clone size, whereas the DNA furnished D and trimming. In the table there are about 49,000 clones, about 86% of which are singletons. The sequence came from a woman older than 75 with COVID-19, enrolled during active disease. The specimen was peripheral blood. The J gene is TRBJ2-7, the V gene TRBV27; the D gene is possibly TRBD1 (5 bases). CDR3 nucleotide sequence: TGTGCCAGCAGTTTATCCCAGGGTCACTACGAGCAGTACTTC. This gives the protein CASSLSQGHYEQYF.